What follows are 25 T cell receptor beta chains derived from one specimen sequenced in a study of control samples from healthy donors and cancer patients. Here immunoSEQ multiplex PCR was the method, and the copy in TCRdb shows in-frame clones only, minus some. The sample lists 210,000 or so clones, 91% seen once, with over 1.5% in the top ten. The sample comprised blood. Receptors were obtained from a man aged 30-40 years in good health.

The chain joins TRBV3-1 (or the pseudogene TRBV3-2) to TRBJ2-1, with D perhaps matching TRBD2 (5 bases). The germline V gene encodes CDR1 LGHDT and CDR2 YNNKEL (reference sequence). The CDR3 covers 16 residues. Trimming pared 0 bases from V and 9 bases from J, leaving 18 bases between. CDR3 loop: CASSQDMGSTLREQFF. DNA of the CDR3: TGTGCCAGCAGCCAAGATATGGGGAGTACCTTACGTGAGCAGTTCTTC.

The CDR3 sequence: CASSLVPSTTADTQYF. Written as DNA, the CDR3 is TGTGCCAGCAGCTTAGTTCCTAGCACGACCGCAGATACGCAGTATTTT. The genes are TRBV7-3 and TRBJ2-3, with D possibly TRBD2 on 5 matching bases. This CDR3 spans 16 amino acids. The germline gives CDR1 SGHTA, CDR2 FQGTGA. V dropped 2 bases and J dropped 4 bases, with 16 bases sitting between them.

The chain employs TRBV5-1 and TRBJ1-3; possible D gene TRBD1, 5 bases. Trimming cost V 4 bases and J 2 bases, with 10 bases left between them. The CDR3 runs to 14 residues. Germline V gene data show CDR1 as SGHRS and CDR2 as YFSETQ. CDR3 residues: CASSLGDPGNTIYF. The CDR3 DNA reads TGCGCCAGCAGCCTGGGGGACCCTGGAAACACCATATATTTT.

This clone was seen once. This chain links TRBV19 with TRBJ2-7, with 10 nucleotides matching TRBD2. Germline V gives CDR1 LNHDA, CDR2 SQIVND (reference sequence). Trimming cost V 4 bases and J 6 bases; bases outside gene matches: 6. The CDR3 spans 14 residues. The chain's CDR3 is CASSTPGTSAEQYF. The CDR3 nucleotides are TGTGCCAGTAGTACTCCCGGGACTAGCGCCGAGCAGTACTTC.

The V and J genes are TRBV2 and TRBJ1-4; weak D call: TRBD1 (6 bases). The CDR3 runs to 12 residues. The germline CDR1 and CDR2 sequences are SNHLY and FYNNEI. The germline V and J ends were trimmed by 11 bases and 0 bases, with 7 bases remaining between them. CDR3 nucleotides: TGTGCCGAGGGGGCAACTAATGAAAAACTGTTTTTT. Its translation: CAEGATNEKLFF.

The V gene is TRBV29-1, the J gene TRBJ2-3; no reliable D call. V dropped 4 bases and J dropped 1 base, with 9 bases sitting between them. Germline V gives CDR1 SQVTM, CDR2 ANQGSEA. The CDR3 contains 13 residues. CDR3 DNA sequence: TGCAGCGTTGGGCCAGATGGCACAGATACGCAGTATTTT. This encodes CSVGPDGTDTQYF.

This clone showed up just once. V usage is TRBV7-2 and J usage is TRBJ2-3, with D possibly called TRBD1 or TRBD2 (6 bases each). The CDR3 is 13 residues long. Germline assignment: CDR1 SGHTA and CDR2 FQGNSA. The CDR3 DNA reads TGTGCTTCTCGAGGCCGGGGGCCAGATACGCAGTATTTT. It translates to CASRGRGPDTQYF.

The rearrangement links TRBV7-9 to TRBJ2-7; D unresolved. CDR3 length equals 13 residues. The V end lost 11 bases, the J end lost 1 base, and 15 bases lay between the germline ends. CDR1 and CDR2 (germline): SEHNR, FQNEAQ (reference sequence). The CDR3 spells CAGSVGQSYEQYF. CDR3 sequence (DNA): TGTGCCGGGTCGGTAGGGCAATCCTACGAGCAGTACTTC.

This chain connects TRBV5-1 to TRBJ2-7; no clear D gene. Per the germline V gene, CDR1 is SGHRS and CDR2 is YFSETQ. V shed 1 base and J shed 0 bases, with 8 bases lying between them. CDR3 size: 14 residues. The CDR3 loop reads CASSLRPNSYEQYF. The CDR3 coding sequence is TGCGCCAGCAGCTTGCGACCCAACTCCTACGAGCAGTACTTC.

The chain has TRBV7-3 and TRBJ2-1, with D possibly called TRBD1 or TRBD2 (5 bases each). The ends were cut back, 5 bases at V and 0 bases at J, with 14 bases in the middle. Germline CDR1 SGHTA, CDR2 FQGTGA. The CDR3 has 16 residues. CDR3 in amino acids: CASSPRDVSSYNEQFF. The CDR3 DNA reads as TGTGCCAGCAGCCCAAGGGACGTAAGCTCCTACAATGAGCAGTTCTTC.

The chain recombines TRBV5-1 with TRBJ1-1; no reliable D call. This CDR3 has 15 amino acids. The V and J ends lost 4 bases and 8 bases respectively, with 21 bases between them. Looked up from germline, CDR1 is SGHRS and CDR2 is YFSETQ. The CDR3 sequence is CASSPGSGVFMEAFF. The CDR3 coding sequence is TGCGCCAGCAGCCCGGGGTCCGGGGTTTTTATGGAAGCTTTCTTT.

The V gene is TRBV27, the J gene TRBJ2-2, with 7 bases aligning to TRBD2. Germline V gene data show CDR1 as MNHEY and CDR2 as SMNVEV (reference sequence). The CDR3 contains 16 residues. Trimming cost V 3 bases and J 3 bases; bases outside gene matches: 7. The CDR3 DNA is TGTGCCAGCAGTTTTAAGGGAGGGTTATACACCGGGGAGCTGTTTTTT. Its protein is CASSFKGGLYTGELFF.

This chain connects TRBV30 to TRBJ1-5, with 7 bases that match TRBD1. The CDR3 loop spans 17 amino acids. V gave up 1 base and J gave up 1 base; unmatched junction bases: 10. Germline CDR1 GTSNPN, CDR2 SVGIG (reference sequence). The CDR3 is CAWSDSLSGQSNQPQHF. The CDR3 nucleotides read TGTGCCTGGAGTGACTCCCTGTCGGGACAGAGCAATCAGCCCCAGCATTTT.

The genes are TRBV24-1 and TRBJ1-2, with 7 positions matching TRBD1. The CDR3 has 13 residues. Germline CDR1 KGHDR, CDR2 SFDVKD. Trimming cost V 5 bases and J 8 bases; bases outside gene matches: 7. The CDR3 is CATSGQTGHGYTF. The CDR3 DNA reads as TGTGCCACCAGTGGTCAGACAGGGCACGGCTACACCTTC.

CDR3 sequence reads: CASSRSYTGELFF. CDR3 sequence (DNA): TGTGCCAGCAGCCGATCATACACCGGGGAGCTGTTTTTT. J is TRBJ2-2 and V is TRBV9; D is unclear. V was pared by 4 bases and J by 3 bases, with 7 bases between. The CDR3 extends over 13 amino acids. Germline V CDR1 and CDR2: SGDLS, YYNGEE.

V usage is TRBV30 and J usage is TRBJ2-3, with 8 bases matching TRBD2. This CDR3 region has 14 residues. The J segment lost 7 bases and the V segment lost 3 bases, leaving 9 bases of the junction unmatched. Germline V gives CDR1 GTSNPN, CDR2 SVGIG (reference sequence). The chain's CDR3 is CAWRPGGRRNTQYF. The CDR3 nucleotides are TGTGCCTGGAGACCGGGGGGGCGTCGGAATACGCAGTATTTT.

V gene TRBV6-1 combines with J gene TRBJ2-1; D might be TRBD2 (6 bases). V was pared by 2 bases and J by 10 bases, with 18 bases between. The CDR3 runs 15 residues. Germline V lookup: CDR1 MNHNS, CDR2 SASEGT. The CDR3 DNA sequence: TGTGCCAGCAGTGAAAGGCGGGGCGCGTCGTTCGAGCAGTTCTTC. It yields the protein CASSERRGASFEQFF.

The V gene is TRBV5-1, the J gene TRBJ2-7; D not certain. Looked up from germline, CDR1 is SGHRS and CDR2 is YFSETQ. V lost 0 bases and J 4 bases, leaving 5 bases between the germline ends. CDR3 length: 12 residues. The CDR3 coding sequence is TGCGCCAGCAGCTTGGATCGGTACGAGCAGTACTTC. This sequence encodes CASSLDRYEQYF.

The chain is built from TRBV6-5 and TRBJ2-3; TRBD1 matches at 7 bases. Germline CDR1 and CDR2: MNHEY and SVGAGI. CDR3 length: 12 residues. V gave up 11 bases and J gave up 0 bases; unmatched junction bases: 2. CDR3 in DNA: TGTGCCGGACAGGAGAGCACAGATACGCAGTATTTT. Translation: CAGQESTDTQYF.

The chain employs TRBV5-8 and TRBJ1-1; D remains ambiguous. The CDR3 spans 13 residues. The germline V and J ends were trimmed by 6 bases and 3 bases, with 12 bases remaining between them. Germline V gives CDR1 SGHTS, CDR2 YDEGEE. CDR3 sequence: CASKSRLDTEAFF. In DNA form, the CDR3 reads TGTGCCAGCAAGTCTCGTTTAGACACTGAAGCTTTCTTT.

The chain uses TRBV11-2 and TRBJ1-2, with 8 bases identical to TRBD1. The germline CDR1 and CDR2 sequences are SGHAT and FQNNGV. Unmatched junction bases numbered 4, after V lost 5 bases and J lost 5 bases. The CDR3 spans 13 residues. The DNA for the CDR3 is TGTGCCAGCAGCAAGACAGGGGTTTATGGCTACACCTTC. Protein: CASSKTGVYGYTF.

V usage is TRBV5-1 and J usage is TRBJ1-1, with 7 bases that match TRBD1. The CDR3 spans 14 residues. The ends lost 4 bases at V and 7 bases at J; junction bases unmatched: 10. Per the germline V gene, CDR1 is SGHRS and CDR2 is YFSETQ. CDR3 bases: TGCGCCAGCAGCATCGACAGGGCAGGCGGTGAAGCTTTCTTT. Protein: CASSIDRAGGEAFF.

The chain has TRBV29-1 and TRBJ1-1; the D gene is possibly TRBD1 (6 bases). Per germline, CDR1 SQVTM and CDR2 ANQGSEA. V shed 8 bases and J shed 2 bases, with 12 bases lying between them. This CDR3 is 12 amino acids long. The CDR3 spells CSWGGLNTEAFF. The DNA of the CDR3 is TGCAGCTGGGGGGGCCTCAACACTGAAGCTTTCTTT. Combining the CDR3 with reference TRBV29-1 and TRBJ1-1 gives the whole variable domain SAVISQKPSRDICQRGTSLTIQCQVDSQVTMMFWYRQQPGQSLTLIATANQGSEATYESGFVIDKFPISRPNLTFSTLTVSNMSPEDSSIYLCSWGGLNTEAFFGQGTRLTVV.

The V and J genes are TRBV2 and TRBJ2-6, with a possible D match to TRBD1 (5 bases). The CDR3 sequence is 16 residues long. V was clipped by 5 bases and J by 3 bases, with 14 bases between them. Per the germline V gene, CDR1 is SNHLY and CDR2 is FYNNEI. As DNA, the CDR3 is TGTGCCAGCAGTAAACAGGCCCCCGGTGGGGCCAACGTCCTGACTTTC. This codes for CASSKQAPGGANVLTF.

V is TRBV19 and J is TRBJ1-6; D is undetermined. The CDR3 covers 17 residues. CDR1 LNHDA and CDR2 SQIVND come from the germline V gene (reference sequence). With 0 bases removed from V and 4 bases from J, the gap between germline ends came to 13 bases. CDR3 sequence: CASSIDLATRYNSPLHF. CDR3 DNA: TGTGCCAGTAGTATAGATCTCGCTACAAGGTATAATTCACCCCTCCACTTT.